Listed here are 9 T cell receptor beta chains from one sample, sequenced in a study of cytotoxic CD8 clonotypes in ibrutinib-treated CLL. The table came from immunoSEQ multiplex PCR; TCRdb's copy has only in-frame clones and leaves some out. The table includes approximately 190,000 clones, 60% to 80% detected once. The source material was PBMCs, sampled after 12 months of ibrutinib treatment. These receptor sequences come from a human donor with chronic lymphocytic leukemia.

This clone was seen only once. The V gene is TRBV27, the J gene TRBJ2-7; D is possibly TRBD1 (6 bases). Trimming stripped 8 bases from V and 3 bases from J, with 14 bases between. Germline CDR1 is MNHEY and CDR2 is SMNVEV (reference sequence). The CDR3 totals 13 residues. CDR3 in amino acids: CASALTGIYEQYF. CDR3 in DNA: TGTGCCAGCGCCCTGACAGGAATCTACGAGCAGTACTTC.

Comment on this clone: Mismatch with germline at one junction end may stem from a read error. The V and J genes are TRBV7-7 and TRBJ2-3; D gene ambiguous. Germline CDR1 SSHAT, CDR2 FNYEAQ (reference sequence). The CDR3 totals 13 residues. In DNA, the CDR3 is TGTGCTAGCAGCCCCTCCGGCACAGATACGCAGTATTTT. This codes for CASSPSGTDTQYF.

The chain recombines TRBV7-6 with TRBJ1-2; 11 bases fit TRBD1. This CDR3 region has 16 residues. Germline V gene lookup returns CDR1 SGHVS and CDR2 FNYEAQ. V was clipped by 1 base and J by 7 bases; unmatched bases: 8. As DNA, the CDR3 is TGTGCCAGCAGCTTAGGGCCTGGACAGGGGGCGAGTGGCTACACCTTC. It codes for CASSLGPGQGASGYTF.

The rearrangement joins TRBV6-5 to TRBJ2-3, with no clear D. The CDR3 consists of 15 residues. Trimming removed 5 bases at V and 3 bases at J, with 15 bases between. Germline V gene lookup returns CDR1 MNHEY and CDR2 SVGAGI. The CDR3, as DNA: TGTGCCAGCAGTCCGTGGACCCAAGGGACAGATACGCAGTATTTT. It encodes CASSPWTQGTDTQYF.

The rearrangement links TRBV7-6 to TRBJ1-1, with D possibly TRBD1 on 6 matching bases. The CDR3 is 13 amino acids. Germline lookup yields CDR1 SGHVS and CDR2 FNYEAQ. V lost 4 bases to trimming and J lost 4 bases, with 10 bases between them. Here the CDR3 reads CASSSRGGTEAFF. The CDR3 DNA reads as TGTGCCAGCAGCTCCAGGGGAGGCACTGAAGCTTTCTTT.

This clone was recorded only once. The chain combines TRBV27 with TRBJ1-3; D unclear. This CDR3 contains 14 residues. Germline V CDR1 and CDR2: MNHEY, SMNVEV (reference sequence). With 2 bases removed from V and 0 bases from J, the gap between germline ends came to 5 bases. The chain's CDR3 is CASSLRGSGNTIYF. The CDR3 coding sequence is TGTGCCAGCAGTTTAAGAGGCTCTGGAAACACCATATATTTT.

There are a few counts of this clone. This chain uses TRBV28 with TRBJ1-2; D uncertain. Germline CDR1 is MDHEN and CDR2 is SYDVKM. The CDR3 is 13 residues long. With 2 bases removed from V and 5 bases from J, the gap between germline ends came to 9 bases. The CDR3 nucleotides read TGTGCCAGCAGTTTAGGCGACCGATATGGCTACACCTTC. Translated, it gives CASSLGDRYGYTF.

This clone was detected only once. V usage is TRBV11-3 and J usage is TRBJ2-3; TRBD2 matches at 7 bases. CDR1 SGHNT and CDR2 YENEEA come from the germline V gene. CDR3 length equals 12 residues. V lost 10 bases and J lost 8; bases outside the gene matches: 9. The CDR3 DNA follows: TGTGCCACCGGAGTCCCGGGAGGTACGCAGTATTTT. Residues: CATGVPGGTQYF.

This clone was counted between two and nine times. DNA for the CDR3: TGTGCCACCGGGACCAGGGGCCAAGAGACCCAGTACTTC. This codes for CATGTRGQETQYF. The genes are TRBV28 and TRBJ2-5; tentatively, D is TRBD1 (6 bases). Germline V gene lookup returns CDR1 MDHEN and CDR2 SYDVKM. CDR3 length: 13 amino acids. V was clipped by 10 bases and J by 1 base, with 13 bases between them. Drawing the rest from reference TRBV28 and TRBJ2-5, the complete variable domain is DVKVTQSSRYLVKRTGEKVFLECVQDMDHENMFWYRQDPGLGLRLIYFSYDVKMKEKGDIPEGYSVSREKKERFSLILESASTNQTSMYLCATGTRGQETQYFGPGTRLLVL.